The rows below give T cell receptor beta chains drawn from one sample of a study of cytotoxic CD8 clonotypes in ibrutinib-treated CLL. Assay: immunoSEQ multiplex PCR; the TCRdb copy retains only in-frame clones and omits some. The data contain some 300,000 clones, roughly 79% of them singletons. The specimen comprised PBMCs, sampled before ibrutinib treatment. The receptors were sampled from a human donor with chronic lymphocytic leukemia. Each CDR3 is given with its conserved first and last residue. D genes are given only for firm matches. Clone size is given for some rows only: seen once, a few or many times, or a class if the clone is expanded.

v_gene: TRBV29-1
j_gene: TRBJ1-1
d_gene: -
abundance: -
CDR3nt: TGCAGCGTTAAGGACACTGAAGCTTTCTTT
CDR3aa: CSVKDTEAFF

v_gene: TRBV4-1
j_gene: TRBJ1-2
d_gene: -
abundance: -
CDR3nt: TGCGCCAGCAGCCAAGACCAGGGGTATGGCTACACCTTC
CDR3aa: CASSQDQGYGYTF

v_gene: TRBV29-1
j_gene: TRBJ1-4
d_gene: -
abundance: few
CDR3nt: TGCAGCGTCCATGGTGGTAGGGAAAAACTGTTTTTT
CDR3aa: CSVHGGREKLFF

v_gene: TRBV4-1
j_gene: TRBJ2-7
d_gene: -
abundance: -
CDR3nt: TGCGCCAGCAGCCAAGATAGAGGACAACTATACTACGAGCAGTACTTC
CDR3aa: CASSQDRGQLYYEQYF

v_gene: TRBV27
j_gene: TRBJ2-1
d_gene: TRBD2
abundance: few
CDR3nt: TGTGCCAGCAGTTTGGGGACTAGCGGTTACAATGAGCAGTTCTTC
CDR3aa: CASSLGTSGYNEQFF

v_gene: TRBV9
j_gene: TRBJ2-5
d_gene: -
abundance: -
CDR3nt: TGTGCCAGCAGCGGAACAGGGACCCCCCGGGAGACCCAGTACTTC
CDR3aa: CASSGTGTPRETQYF

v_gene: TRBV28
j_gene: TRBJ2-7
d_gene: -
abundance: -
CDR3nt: TGTGCCAGCAGTTCACCCCTTCTGCTGAGCTCCTACGAGCAGTACTTC
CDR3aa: CASSSPLLLSSYEQYF

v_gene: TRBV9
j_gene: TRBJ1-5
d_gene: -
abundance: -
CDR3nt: TGTGCCAGCAGCGTAGGGGGACATTGTTGTAATAGCAATCAGCCCCAGCATTTT
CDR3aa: CASSVGGHCCNSNQPQHF

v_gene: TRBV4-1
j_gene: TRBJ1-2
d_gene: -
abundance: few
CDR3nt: TGCGCCAGCAGCCAAGCGGACAGCTATGGCTACACCTTC
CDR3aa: CASSQADSYGYTF

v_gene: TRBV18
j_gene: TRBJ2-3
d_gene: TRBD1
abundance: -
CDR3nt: TGTGCCAGCTCACTTGCCGGGACAGGGTCAGATACGCAGTATTTT
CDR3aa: CASSLAGTGSDTQYF

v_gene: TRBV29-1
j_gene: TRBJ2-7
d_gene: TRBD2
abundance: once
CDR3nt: TGCAGCGTTGACGCTAGCGGGAGCTCTAGCGAGCAGTACTTC
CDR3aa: CSVDASGSSSEQYF

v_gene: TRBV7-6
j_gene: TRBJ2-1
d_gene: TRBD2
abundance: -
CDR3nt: TGTGCCAGCAGCCTCTCTCCGGGACTAGCGGGAGGTATTGAGCAGTTCTTC
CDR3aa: CASSLSPGLAGGIEQFF

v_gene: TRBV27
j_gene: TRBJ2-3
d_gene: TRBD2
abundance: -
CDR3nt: TGTGCCAGCAGTCCTCACGGGAGGGACAGCACAGATACGCAGTATTTT
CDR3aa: CASSPHGRDSTDTQYF

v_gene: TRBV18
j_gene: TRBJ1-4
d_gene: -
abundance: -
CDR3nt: TGTGCCAGCTCACCGGGGACGGACTCTAATGAAAAACTGTTTTTT
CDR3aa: CASSPGTDSNEKLFF

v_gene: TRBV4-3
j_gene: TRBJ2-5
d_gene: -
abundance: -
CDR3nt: TGCGCCAGCAGCCCCACTGCCCGCGCGACCCAGTACTTC
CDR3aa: CASSPTARATQYF

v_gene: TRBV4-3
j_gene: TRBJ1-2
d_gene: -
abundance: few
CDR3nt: TGCGCCAGCAGCCAAGGTCCGGGAAGCGGCTACACCTTC
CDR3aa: CASSQGPGSGYTF

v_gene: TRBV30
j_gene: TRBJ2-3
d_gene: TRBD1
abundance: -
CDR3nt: TGTGCCTGGACTAGGGGACAGAGCACAGATACGCAGTATTTT
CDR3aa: CAWTRGQSTDTQYF

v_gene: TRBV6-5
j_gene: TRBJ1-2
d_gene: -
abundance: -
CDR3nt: TGTGCCAGCAGTCTCGCGGCGGGGTACTATGGCTACACCTTC
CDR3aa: CASSLAAGYYGYTF

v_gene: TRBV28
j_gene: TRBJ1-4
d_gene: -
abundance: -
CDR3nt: TGTGCCAGCAGTTTAAGGTTTCGTGAAAAACTGTTTTTT
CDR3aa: CASSLRFREKLFF

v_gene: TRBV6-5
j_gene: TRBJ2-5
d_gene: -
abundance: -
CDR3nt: TGTGCCAGCATGGTGGGGCCTAGTGAGACCCAGTACTTC
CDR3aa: CASMVGPSETQYF

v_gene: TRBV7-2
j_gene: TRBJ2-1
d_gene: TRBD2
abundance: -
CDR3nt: TGTGCCAGCAGCCAGGTCCGGGACTACCCCCGGGATGAGCAGTTCTTC
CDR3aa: CASSQVRDYPRDEQFF

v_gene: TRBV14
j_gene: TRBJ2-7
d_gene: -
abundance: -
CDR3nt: TGTGCCAGCAGCATCCGGCAATGGGCCTACGAGCAGTACTTC
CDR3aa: CASSIRQWAYEQYF

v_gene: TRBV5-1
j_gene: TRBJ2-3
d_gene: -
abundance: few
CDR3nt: TGCGCCAGCAGAGGCGGGAACATGTACACAGATACGCAGTATTTT
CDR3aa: CASRGGNMYTDTQYF

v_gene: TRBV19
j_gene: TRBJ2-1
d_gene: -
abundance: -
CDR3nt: TGTGCCAGTAGAGAGATGTGGTCACGCAATGAGCAGTTCTTC
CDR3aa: CASREMWSRNEQFF

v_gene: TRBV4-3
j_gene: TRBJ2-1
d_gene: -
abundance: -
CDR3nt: TGCGCCAGCAGCCAAGATAATTTAGCGGAAAGCTCCTACAATGAGCAGTTCTTC
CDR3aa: CASSQDNLAESSYNEQFF

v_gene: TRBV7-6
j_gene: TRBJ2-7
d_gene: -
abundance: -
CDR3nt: TGTGCCAGCAGCCTCCGGGACACTGCTTACGAGCAGTACTTC
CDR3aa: CASSLRDTAYEQYF

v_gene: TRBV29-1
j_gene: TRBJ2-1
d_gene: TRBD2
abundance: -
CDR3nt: TGCAGCGTTGATTGGTGGGAGGGCCCCGTAATCTACAATGAGCAGTTCTTC
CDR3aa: CSVDWWEGPVIYNEQFF

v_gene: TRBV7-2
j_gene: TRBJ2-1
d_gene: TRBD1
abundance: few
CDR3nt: TGTGCCAGCAGCTCGGGACAGGGGGGAAATGAGCAGTTCTTC
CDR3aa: CASSSGQGGNEQFF

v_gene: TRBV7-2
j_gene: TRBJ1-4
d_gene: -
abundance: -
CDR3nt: TGTGCCAGCAGCGATGGTATTAATGAAAAACTGTTTTTT
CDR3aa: CASSDGINEKLFF

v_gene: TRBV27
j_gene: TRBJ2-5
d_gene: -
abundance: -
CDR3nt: TGTGCCAGCAGTCTTAGGGGGTTGGGGACCCAGTACTTC
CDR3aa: CASSLRGLGTQYF

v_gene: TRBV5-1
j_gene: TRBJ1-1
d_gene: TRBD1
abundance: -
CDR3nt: TGCGCCAGCAGCTCCACAACCGGGACAGGGTGGGCTTTCTTT
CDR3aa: CASSSTTGTGWAFF

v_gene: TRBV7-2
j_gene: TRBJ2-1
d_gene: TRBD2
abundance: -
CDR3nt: TGTGCCAGCAGCCAAGAGACTAGCGGGAGCGAGTTCTTC
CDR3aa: CASSQETSGSEFF

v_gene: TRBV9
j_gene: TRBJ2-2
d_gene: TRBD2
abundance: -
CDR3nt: TGTGCCAGCAGCGTCGAAGCGGGAGGGCCTGCCGGGGAGCTGTTTTTT
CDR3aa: CASSVEAGGPAGELFF

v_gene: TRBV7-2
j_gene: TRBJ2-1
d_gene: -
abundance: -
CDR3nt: TGTGCCAGCAGCTTAGAGGGCCTAGGGGCCTACAATGAGCAGTTCTTC
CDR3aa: CASSLEGLGAYNEQFF

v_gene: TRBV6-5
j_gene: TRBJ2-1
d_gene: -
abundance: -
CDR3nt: TGTGCCAGCAGTAGGACGGGGGGCCTAGCGTTCTTC
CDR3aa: CASSRTGGLAFF

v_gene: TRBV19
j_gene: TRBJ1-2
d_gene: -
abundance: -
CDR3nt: TGTGCCAGTAGTATAGGAGGACAGACCTTGGGCTACACCTTC
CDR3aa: CASSIGGQTLGYTF

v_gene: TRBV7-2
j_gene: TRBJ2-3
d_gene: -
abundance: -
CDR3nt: TGTGCCAGCAGGACCCGGGGCACAGATACGCAGTATTTT
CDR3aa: CASRTRGTDTQYF

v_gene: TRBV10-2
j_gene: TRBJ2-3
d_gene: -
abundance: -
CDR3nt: TGCGCCAGCAGTGAGGTGGGAGTCAGTGTAGATACGCAGTATTTT
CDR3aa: CASSEVGVSVDTQYF

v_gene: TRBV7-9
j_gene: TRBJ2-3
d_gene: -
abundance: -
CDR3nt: TGTGCCAGCAGCTTAGCGCCTCCTCCAGTCTCAGATACGCAGTATTTT
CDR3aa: CASSLAPPPVSDTQYF

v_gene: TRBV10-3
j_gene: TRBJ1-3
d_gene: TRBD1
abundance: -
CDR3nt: TGTGCCATCTCTAACTTAAGGTCCGGGACAGGGGCTGGAAACACCATATATTTT
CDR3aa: CAISNLRSGTGAGNTIYF

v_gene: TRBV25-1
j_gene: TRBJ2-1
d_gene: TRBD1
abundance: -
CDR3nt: TGTGCCAGCAGTGACGGTTTCGGGACAGGGGAGTTCGAAGAGCAGTTCTTC
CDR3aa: CASSDGFGTGEFEEQFF

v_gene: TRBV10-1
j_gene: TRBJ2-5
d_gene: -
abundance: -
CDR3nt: TGCGCCAGCAGTGCTGGCAGGCTACAAGAGACCCAGTACTTC
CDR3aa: CASSAGRLQETQYF

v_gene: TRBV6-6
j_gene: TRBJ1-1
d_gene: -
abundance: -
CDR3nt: TGTGCCAGCAGAAGGGGACAAGGGAACACTGAAGCTTTCTTT
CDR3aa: CASRRGQGNTEAFF

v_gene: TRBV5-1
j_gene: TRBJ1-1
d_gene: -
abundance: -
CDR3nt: TGCGCCAGCAGCTTGGGGGGGCGCGACGGAAACACTGAAGCTTTCTTT
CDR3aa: CASSLGGRDGNTEAFF